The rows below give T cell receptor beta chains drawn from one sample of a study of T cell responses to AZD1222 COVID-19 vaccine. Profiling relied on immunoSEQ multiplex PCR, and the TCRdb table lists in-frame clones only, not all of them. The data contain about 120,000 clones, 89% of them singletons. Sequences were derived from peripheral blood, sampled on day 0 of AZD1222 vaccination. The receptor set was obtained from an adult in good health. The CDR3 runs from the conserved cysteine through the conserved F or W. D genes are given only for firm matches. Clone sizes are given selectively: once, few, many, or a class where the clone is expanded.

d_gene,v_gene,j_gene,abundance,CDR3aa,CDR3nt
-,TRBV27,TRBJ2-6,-,CASSLSRGVDFSGANVLTF,TGTGCCAGCAGTTTATCGAGAGGGGTCGACTTCTCTGGGGCCAACGTCCTGACTTTC
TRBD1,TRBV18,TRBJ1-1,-,CASSPDRGNTEAFF,TGTGCCAGCTCACCAGACAGGGGGAACACTGAAGCTTTCTTT
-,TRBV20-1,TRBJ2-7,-,CSAGDGYEQYF,TGCAGTGCAGGGGACGGCTACGAGCAGTACTTC
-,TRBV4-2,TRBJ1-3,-,CASSKAQSSGNTIYF,TGTGCCAGCAGCAAGGCACAGTCCTCTGGAAACACCATATATTTT
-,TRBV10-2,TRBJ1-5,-,CASRGGGIWQPQHF,TGCGCCAGCAGGGGAGGGGGGATATGGCAGCCCCAGCATTTT
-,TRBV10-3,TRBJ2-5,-,CAISESRFQETQYF,TGTGCCATCAGTGAGTCGCGGTTTCAAGAGACCCAGTACTTC
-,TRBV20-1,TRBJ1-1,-,CSAIRGWAFF,TGCAGTGCTATACGAGGCTGGGCTTTCTTT
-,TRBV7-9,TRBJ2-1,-,CASSLVSSRANEQFF,TGTGCCAGCAGCTTAGTTTCCTCTCGAGCGAATGAGCAGTTCTTC
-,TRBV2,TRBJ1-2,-,CASRGLINYGYTF,TGTGCCAGCAGAGGTCTAATTAACTATGGCTACACCTTC
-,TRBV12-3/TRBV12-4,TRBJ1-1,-,CASSLRFEAFF,TGTGCCAGCAGTTTAAGGTTTGAAGCTTTCTTT
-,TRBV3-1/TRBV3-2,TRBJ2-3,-,CASSQDLVPGLSTDTQYF,TGTGCCAGCAGCCAAGATCTAGTCCCAGGGCTAAGCACAGATACGCAGTATTTT
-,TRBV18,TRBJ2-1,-,CASSPGVGSYNEQFF,TGTGCCAGCTCACCAGGGGTAGGGTCCTACAATGAGCAGTTCTTC
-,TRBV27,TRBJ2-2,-,CASRGADNTGELFF,TGTGCCAGCAGGGGGGCCGACAACACCGGGGAGCTGTTTTTT
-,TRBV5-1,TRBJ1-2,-,CASSSTVGINLF,TGCGCCAGCAGCTCTACGGTGGGGATTAACCTCTTC
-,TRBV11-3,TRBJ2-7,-,CASSLAAHYEQYF,TGTGCCAGCAGCTTAGCGGCCCACTACGAGCAGTACTTC
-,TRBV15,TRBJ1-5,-,CATSRDNVRSNQPQHF,TGTGCCACCAGCAGAGATAATGTGAGGAGCAATCAGCCCCAGCATTTT
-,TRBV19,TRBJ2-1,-,CASSPGHSQNNEQFF,TGTGCCAGTAGTCCTGGACACTCTCAGAACAATGAGCAGTTCTTC
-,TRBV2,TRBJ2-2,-,CASSLHHGELFF,TGTGCCAGCAGTTTACATCACGGGGAGCTGTTTTTT
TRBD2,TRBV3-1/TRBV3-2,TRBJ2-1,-,CASSQGTSEQFF,TGTGCCAGCAGCCAGGGGACTAGTGAGCAGTTCTTC
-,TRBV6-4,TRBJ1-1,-,CASSREGMNTEAFF,TGTGCCAGTTCCCGGGAGGGAATGAACACTGAAGCTTTCTTT
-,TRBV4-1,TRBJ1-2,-,CASSQQHDSYGYTF,TGCGCCAGCAGCCAACAACACGACAGCTATGGCTACACCTTC
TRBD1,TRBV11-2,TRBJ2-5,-,CASTPHRGQETQYF,TGTGCCAGCACACCTCACAGGGGTCAAGAGACCCAGTACTTC
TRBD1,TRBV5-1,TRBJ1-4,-,CASQTNPSGGNEKLFF,TGCGCCAGCCAGACAAACCCCTCAGGGGGAAATGAAAAACTGTTTTTT
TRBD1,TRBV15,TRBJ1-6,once,CATRQTGDTISPLHF,TGTGCCACCCGACAGACAGGGGATACAATTTCACCCCTCCACTTT
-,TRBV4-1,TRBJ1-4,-,CASSQEEGGLIEKLFF,TGCGCCAGCAGCCAAGAGGAGGGGGGGTTGATTGAAAAACTGTTTTTT
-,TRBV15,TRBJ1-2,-,CATSRDIQRDYGYTF,TGTGCCACCAGCAGAGATATTCAGCGGGACTATGGCTACACCTTC
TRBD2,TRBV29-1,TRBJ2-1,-,CSVESSRGGMNEQFF,TGCAGCGTTGAATCCTCGCGGGGGGGAATGAATGAGCAGTTCTTC
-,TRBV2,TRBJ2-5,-,CASSFSLGTQYF,TGTGCCAGCAGCTTCTCATTGGGGACCCAGTACTTC
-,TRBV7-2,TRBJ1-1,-,CASSLQGNTEAFF,TGTGCCAGCAGCTTACAGGGAAACACTGAAGCTTTCTTT
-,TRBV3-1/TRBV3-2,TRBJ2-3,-,CASSQVGQRSTDTQYF,TGTGCCAGCAGCCAAGTCGGACAGAGAAGCACAGATACGCAGTATTTT
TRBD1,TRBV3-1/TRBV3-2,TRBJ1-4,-,CASGTVNEKLFF,TGTGCCAGCGGGACAGTAAATGAAAAACTGTTTTTT
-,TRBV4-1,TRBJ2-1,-,CASSPRGAVDSLYNEQFF,TGCGCCAGCAGCCCGCGAGGCGCGGTCGATTCGTTGTACAATGAGCAGTTCTTC
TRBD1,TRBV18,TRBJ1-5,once,CASSQGTGLSQPQHF,TGTGCCAGCTCACAAGGGACAGGGCTGAGTCAGCCCCAGCATTTT
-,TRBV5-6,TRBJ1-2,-,CASSLQGGPNYGYTF,TGTGCCAGCAGCTTACAGGGTGGACCTAACTATGGCTACACCTTC
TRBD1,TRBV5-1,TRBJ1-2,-,CASSPGTADNYGYTF,TGCGCCAGCAGCCCCGGGACAGCAGATAACTATGGCTACACCTTC
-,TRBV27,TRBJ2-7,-,CASSLRQGFYEQYF,TGTGCCAGCAGTTTACGGCAGGGTTTCTACGAGCAGTACTTC
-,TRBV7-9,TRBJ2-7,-,CASSLGPEGYEQYF,TGTGCCAGCAGCTTAGGGCCCGAGGGCTACGAGCAGTACTTC
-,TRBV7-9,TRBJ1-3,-,CASSADSSGNTIYF,TGTGCCAGCAGCGCAGACAGCTCTGGAAACACCATATATTTT
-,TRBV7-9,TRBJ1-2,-,CASTRGSQSNYGYTF,TGTGCCAGCACCCGGGGCAGCCAGTCTAACTATGGCTACACCTTC
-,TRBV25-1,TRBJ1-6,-,CASSHRAPNSPLHF,TGTGCCAGCAGCCACAGGGCCCCCAATTCACCCCTCCACTTT
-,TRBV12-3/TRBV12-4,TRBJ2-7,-,CARRPKAYEQYF,TGTGCCAGGAGACCTAAGGCCTACGAGCAGTACTTC
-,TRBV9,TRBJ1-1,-,CASSAQGRGTEAFF,TGTGCCAGCAGCGCACAGGGTAGGGGAACTGAAGCTTTCTTT
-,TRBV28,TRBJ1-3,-,CAADPGTSSGNTIYF,TGTGCCGCCGACCCCGGGACATCCTCTGGAAACACCATATATTTT
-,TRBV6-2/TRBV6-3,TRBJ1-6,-,CASSPSRGGSPLHF,TGTGCCAGCAGTCCCAGCAGGGGCGGCTCACCCCTCCACTTT
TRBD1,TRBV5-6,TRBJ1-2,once,CASSTQGASGYTF,TGTGCCAGCAGTACGCAGGGGGCCAGTGGCTACACCTTC